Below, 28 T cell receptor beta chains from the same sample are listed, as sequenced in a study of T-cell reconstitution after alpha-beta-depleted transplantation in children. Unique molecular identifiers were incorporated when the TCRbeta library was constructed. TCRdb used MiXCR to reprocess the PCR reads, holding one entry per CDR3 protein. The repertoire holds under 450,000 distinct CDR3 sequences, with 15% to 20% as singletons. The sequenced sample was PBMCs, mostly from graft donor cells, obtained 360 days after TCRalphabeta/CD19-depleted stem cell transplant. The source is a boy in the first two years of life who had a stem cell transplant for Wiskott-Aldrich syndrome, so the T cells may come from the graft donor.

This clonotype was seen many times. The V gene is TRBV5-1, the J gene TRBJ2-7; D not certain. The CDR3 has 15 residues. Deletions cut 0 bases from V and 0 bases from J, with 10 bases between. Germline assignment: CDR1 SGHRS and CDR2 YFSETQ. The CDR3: CASSLDRRSSYEQYF. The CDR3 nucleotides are TGCGCCAGCAGCTTGGACAGAAGGAGCTCCTACGAGCAGTACTTC.

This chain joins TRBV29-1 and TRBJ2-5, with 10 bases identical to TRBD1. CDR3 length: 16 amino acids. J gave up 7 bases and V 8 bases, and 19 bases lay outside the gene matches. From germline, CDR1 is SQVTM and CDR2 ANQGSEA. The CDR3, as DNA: TGCAGCTCCCGCGGGGAACCGGGACAGGGGACAGGGACCCAGTACTTC. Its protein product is CSSRGEPGQGTGTQYF.

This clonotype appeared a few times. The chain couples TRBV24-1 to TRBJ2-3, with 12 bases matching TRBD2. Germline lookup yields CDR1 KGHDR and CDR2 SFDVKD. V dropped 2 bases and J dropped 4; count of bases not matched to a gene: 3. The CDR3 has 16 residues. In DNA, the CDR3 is TGTGCCACCAGTGATTCTAGACTAGCGGGAGCAGATACGCAGTATTTT. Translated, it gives CATSDSRLAGADTQYF.

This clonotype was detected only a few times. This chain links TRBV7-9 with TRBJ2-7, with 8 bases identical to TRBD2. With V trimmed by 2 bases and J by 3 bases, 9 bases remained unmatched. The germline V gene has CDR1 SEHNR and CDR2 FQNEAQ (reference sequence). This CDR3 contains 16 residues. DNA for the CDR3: TGTGCCAGCAGCTTAATCTCAGGACGGGAGGGCTACGAGCAGTACTTC. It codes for CASSLISGREGYEQYF.

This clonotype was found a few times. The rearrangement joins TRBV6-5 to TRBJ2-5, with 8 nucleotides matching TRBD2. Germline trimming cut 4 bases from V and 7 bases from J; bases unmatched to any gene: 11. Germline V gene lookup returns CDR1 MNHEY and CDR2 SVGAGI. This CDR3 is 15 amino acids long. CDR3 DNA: TGTGCCAGCAGTTCCCTGGGAGCGGGGGTGCGGACCCAGTACTTC. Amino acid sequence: CASSSLGAGVRTQYF.

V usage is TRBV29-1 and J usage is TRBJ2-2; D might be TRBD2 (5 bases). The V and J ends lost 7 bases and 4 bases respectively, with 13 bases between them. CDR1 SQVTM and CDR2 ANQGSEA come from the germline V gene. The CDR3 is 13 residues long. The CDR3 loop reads CSAGRRLTGELFF. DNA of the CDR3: TGCAGCGCTGGACGGAGGCTCACCGGGGAGCTGTTTTTT.

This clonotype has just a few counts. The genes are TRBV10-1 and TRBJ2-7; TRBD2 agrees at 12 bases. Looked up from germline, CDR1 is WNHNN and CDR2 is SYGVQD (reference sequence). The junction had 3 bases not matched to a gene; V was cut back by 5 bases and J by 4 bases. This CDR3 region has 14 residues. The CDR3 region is CASSTGTSGYEQYF. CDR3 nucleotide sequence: TGCGCCAGCAGTACCGGGACTAGCGGGTACGAGCAGTACTTC.

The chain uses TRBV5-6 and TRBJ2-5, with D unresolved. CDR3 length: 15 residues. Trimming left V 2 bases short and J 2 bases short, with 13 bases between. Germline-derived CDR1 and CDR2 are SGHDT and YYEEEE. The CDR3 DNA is TGTGCCAGCAGCTTTGTGGCGATTGGACAAGAGACCCAGTACTTC. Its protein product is CASSFVAIGQETQYF.

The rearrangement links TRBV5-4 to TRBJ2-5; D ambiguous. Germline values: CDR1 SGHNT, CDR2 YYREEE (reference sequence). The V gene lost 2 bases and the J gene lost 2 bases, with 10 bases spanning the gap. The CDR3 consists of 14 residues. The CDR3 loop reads CASSFISRQETQYF. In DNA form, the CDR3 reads TGTGCCAGCAGCTTCATTTCCCGTCAAGAGACCCAGTACTTC.

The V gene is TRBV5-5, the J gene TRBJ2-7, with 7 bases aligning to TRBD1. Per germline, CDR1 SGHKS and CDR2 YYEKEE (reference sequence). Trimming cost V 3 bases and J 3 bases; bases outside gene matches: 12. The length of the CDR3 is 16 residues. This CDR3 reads CASSSDWDRSIYEQYF. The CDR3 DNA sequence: TGTGCCAGCAGCTCGGATTGGGACAGATCAATCTACGAGCAGTACTTC.

The chain's CDR3 is CAISSQGVFETQYF. CDR3 DNA: TGTGCCATCAGTTCACAGGGGGTCTTTGAGACCCAGTACTTC. The chain has TRBV10-3 and TRBJ2-5, with 8 bases aligning to TRBD1. The CDR3 is made up of 14 amino acids. Trimming cost V 5 bases and J 5 bases; bases outside gene matches: 7. CDR1 is ENHRY, CDR2 SYGVKD, per germline.

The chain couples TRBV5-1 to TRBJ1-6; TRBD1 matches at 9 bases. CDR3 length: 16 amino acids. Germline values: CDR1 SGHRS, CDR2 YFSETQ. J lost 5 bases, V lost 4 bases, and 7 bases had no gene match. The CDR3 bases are TGCGCCAGCAGCAGTGGACAGGGGAACCATAATTCACCCCTCCACTTT. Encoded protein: CASSSGQGNHNSPLHF.

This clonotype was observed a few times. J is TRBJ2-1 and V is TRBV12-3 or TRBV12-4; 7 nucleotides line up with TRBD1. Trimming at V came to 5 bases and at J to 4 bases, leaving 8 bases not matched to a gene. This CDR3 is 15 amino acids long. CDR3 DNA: TGTGCCAGCAGTCGACAGGGCGGCTTATACAATGAGCAGTTCTTC. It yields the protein CASSRQGGLYNEQFF.

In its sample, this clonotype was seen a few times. The CDR3 protein is CASSAKRPSYEQYF. The CDR3 bases are TGTGCCAGCAGCGCTAAACGACCCTCCTACGAGCAGTACTTC. The genes are TRBV7-9 and TRBJ2-7; unclear D gene. Trimming left V 5 bases short and J 0 bases short, with 11 bases between. This CDR3 is 14 amino acids long. Germline V CDR1 and CDR2: SEHNR, FQNEAQ (reference sequence). The complete variable domain, with remaining parts taken from reference TRBV7-9 and TRBJ2-7, reads DTGVSQNPRHKITKRGQNVTFRCDPISEHNRLYWYRQTLGQGPEFLTYFQNEAQLEKSRLLSDRFSAERPKGSFSTLEIQRTEQGDSAMYLCASSAKRPSYEQYFGPGTRLTVT.

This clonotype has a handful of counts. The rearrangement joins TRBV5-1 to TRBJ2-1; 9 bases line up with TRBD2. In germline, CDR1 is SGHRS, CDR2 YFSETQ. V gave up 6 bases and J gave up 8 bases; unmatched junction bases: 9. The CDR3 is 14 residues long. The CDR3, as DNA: TGCGCCAGCAAGATGGCGGGAGGGATCGATGAGCAGTTCTTC. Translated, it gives CASKMAGGIDEQFF.

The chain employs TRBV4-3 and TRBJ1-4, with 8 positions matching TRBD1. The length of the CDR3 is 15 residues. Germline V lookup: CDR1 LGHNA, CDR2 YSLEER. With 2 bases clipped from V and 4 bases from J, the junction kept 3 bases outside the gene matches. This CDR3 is CASSQQGARNEKLFF. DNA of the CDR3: TGCGCCAGCAGCCAACAGGGGGCCCGTAATGAAAAACTGTTTTTT.

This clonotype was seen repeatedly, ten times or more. The CDR3: CASSPSRNTGELFF. The CDR3 DNA sequence: TGTGCCAGCAGCCCCTCAAGAAACACCGGGGAGCTGTTTTTT. This rearrangement joins TRBV7-9 to TRBJ2-2; D is uncertain. Deletions cut 5 bases from V and 2 bases from J, with 9 bases between. Looked up from germline, CDR1 is SEHNR and CDR2 is FQNEAQ (reference sequence). The CDR3 contains 14 residues.

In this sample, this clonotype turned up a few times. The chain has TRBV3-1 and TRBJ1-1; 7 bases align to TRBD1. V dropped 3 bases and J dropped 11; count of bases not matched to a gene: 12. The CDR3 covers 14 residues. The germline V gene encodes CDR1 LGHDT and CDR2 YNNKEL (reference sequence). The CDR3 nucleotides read TGTGCCAGCAGCCAGGAGACAGGGAGGTTTGGGGCTTTCTTT. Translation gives CASSQETGRFGAFF.

The CDR3 sequence is CSADVQGRETQYF. The CDR3 DNA follows: TGCAGTGCCGATGTCCAGGGTCGGGAGACCCAGTACTTC. J is TRBJ2-5 and V is TRBV20-1, with D perhaps TRBD1 (5 bases). The CDR3 length is 13 residues. Trimming stripped 6 bases from V and 5 bases from J, with 16 bases between. Looked up from germline, CDR1 is DFQATT and CDR2 is SNEGSKA (reference sequence).

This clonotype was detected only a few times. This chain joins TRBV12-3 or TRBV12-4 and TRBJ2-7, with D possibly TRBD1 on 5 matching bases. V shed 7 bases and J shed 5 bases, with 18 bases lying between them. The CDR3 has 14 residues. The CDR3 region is CASTYGRAANEQYF. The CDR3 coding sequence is TGTGCCAGCACCTACGGCAGGGCTGCGAACGAGCAGTACTTC.

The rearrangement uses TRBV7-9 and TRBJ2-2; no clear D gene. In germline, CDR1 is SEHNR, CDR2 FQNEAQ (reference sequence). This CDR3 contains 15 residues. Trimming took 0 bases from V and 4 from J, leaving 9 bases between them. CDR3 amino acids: CASSLAGMATGELFF. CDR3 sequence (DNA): TGTGCCAGCAGCTTAGCGGGGATGGCCACCGGGGAGCTGTTTTTT.

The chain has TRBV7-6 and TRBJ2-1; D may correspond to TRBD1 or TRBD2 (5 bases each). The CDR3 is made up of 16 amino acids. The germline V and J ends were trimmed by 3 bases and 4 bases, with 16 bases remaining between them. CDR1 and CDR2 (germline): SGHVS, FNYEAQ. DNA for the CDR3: TGTGCCAGCAGCTTTTACCTCCCGGGGCCGTACAATGAGCAGTTCTTC. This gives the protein CASSFYLPGPYNEQFF. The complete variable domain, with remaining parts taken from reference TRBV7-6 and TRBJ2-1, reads GAGVSQSPRYKVTKRGQDVALRCDPISGHVSLYWYRQALGQGPEFLTYFNYEAQQDKSGLPNDRFSAERPEGSISTLTIQRTEQRDSAMYRCASSFYLPGPYNEQFFGPGTRLTVL.

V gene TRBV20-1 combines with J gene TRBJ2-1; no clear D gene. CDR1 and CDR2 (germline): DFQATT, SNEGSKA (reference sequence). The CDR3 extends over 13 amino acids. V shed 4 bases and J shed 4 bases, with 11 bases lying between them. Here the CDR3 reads CSATDFMYNEQFF. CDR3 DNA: TGCAGTGCTACGGATTTCATGTACAATGAGCAGTTCTTC.

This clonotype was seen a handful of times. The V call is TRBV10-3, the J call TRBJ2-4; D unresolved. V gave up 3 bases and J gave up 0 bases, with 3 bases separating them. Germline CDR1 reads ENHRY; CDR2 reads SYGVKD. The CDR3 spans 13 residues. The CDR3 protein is CAISDTAKNIQYF. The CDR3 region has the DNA TGTGCCATCAGTGATACAGCCAAAAACATTCAGTACTTC.

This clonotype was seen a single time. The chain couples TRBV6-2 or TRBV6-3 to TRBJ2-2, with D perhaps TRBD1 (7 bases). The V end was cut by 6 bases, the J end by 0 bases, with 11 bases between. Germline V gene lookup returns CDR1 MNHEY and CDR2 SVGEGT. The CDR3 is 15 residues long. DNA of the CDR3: TGTGCCAGCAGGCGGGACAGAACGAACACCGGGGAGCTGTTTTTT. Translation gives CASRRDRTNTGELFF.

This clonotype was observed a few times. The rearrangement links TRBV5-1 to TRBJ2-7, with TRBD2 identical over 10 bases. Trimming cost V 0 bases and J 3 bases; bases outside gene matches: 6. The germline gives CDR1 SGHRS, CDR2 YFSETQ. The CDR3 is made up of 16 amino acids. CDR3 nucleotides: TGCGCCAGCAGCTTGGAGAAACTAGCGGGAAGCTACGAGCAGTACTTC. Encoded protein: CASSLEKLAGSYEQYF.

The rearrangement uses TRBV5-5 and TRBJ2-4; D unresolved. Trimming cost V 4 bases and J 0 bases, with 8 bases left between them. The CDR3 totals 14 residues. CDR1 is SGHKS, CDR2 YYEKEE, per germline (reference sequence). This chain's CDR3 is CASSKRVAKNIQYF. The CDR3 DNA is TGTGCCAGCAGCAAACGGGTAGCCAAAAACATTCAGTACTTC.

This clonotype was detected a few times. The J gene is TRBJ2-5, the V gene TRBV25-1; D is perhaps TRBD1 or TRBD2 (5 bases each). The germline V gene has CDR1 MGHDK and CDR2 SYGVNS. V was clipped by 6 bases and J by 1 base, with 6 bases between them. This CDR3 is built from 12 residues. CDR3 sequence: CASRRGQETQYF. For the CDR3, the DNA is TGTGCCAGCAGGAGGGGCCAAGAGACCCAGTACTTC.